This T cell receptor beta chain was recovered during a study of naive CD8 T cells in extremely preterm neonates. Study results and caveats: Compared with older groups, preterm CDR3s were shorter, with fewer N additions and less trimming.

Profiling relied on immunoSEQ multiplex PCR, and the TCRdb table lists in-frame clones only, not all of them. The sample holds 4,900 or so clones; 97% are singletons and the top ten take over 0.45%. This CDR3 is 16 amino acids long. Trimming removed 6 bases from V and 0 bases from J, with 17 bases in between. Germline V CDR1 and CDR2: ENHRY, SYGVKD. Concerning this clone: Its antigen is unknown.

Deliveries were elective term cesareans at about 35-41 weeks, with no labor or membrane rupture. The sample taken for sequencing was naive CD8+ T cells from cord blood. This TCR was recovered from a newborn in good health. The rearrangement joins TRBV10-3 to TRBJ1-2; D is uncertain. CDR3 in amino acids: CAISAPRVRANYGYTF. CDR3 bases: TGTGCCATCAGCGCCCCGCGAGTTCGAGCTAACTATGGCTACACCTTC.